These 24 T cell receptor beta chains originate from one sample sequenced in a study of T cell responses to AZD1222 COVID-19 vaccine (dated by TCRdb to 2020 to 2022). The intended sense of this specimen's time point label: about 28 days (+/-7) after the second vaccine dose. Preparation of the library involved the immunoSEQ multiplex PCR assay. TCRdb's version of the immuneACCESS table is confined to in-frame rearrangements and falls short of the full clone set. An unresolved V gene accounts for under half of the shortfall where checked; the remainder is of unknown origin. In this sample the table shows 100,000 to 150,000 clones, roughly 86% of which occur a single time. 3% of the sample belongs to the ten largest clones. The source was peripheral blood, collected 28 days after the second AZD1222 dose. Source of these receptors: an adult who received the AZD1222 COVID-19 vaccine.

The chain links TRBV30 to TRBJ2-5, with 7 bases that match TRBD2. This CDR3 comprises 15 residues. Germline V gene lookup returns CDR1 GTSNPN and CDR2 SVGIG (reference sequence). Trimming removed 2 bases from V and 2 bases from J; junction bases left unmatched: 8. CDR3 amino acids: CAWSTGLDSQETQYF. The CDR3 bases are TGTGCCTGGAGTACCGGACTAGATTCTCAAGAGACCCAGTACTTC.

V usage is TRBV6-5 and J usage is TRBJ2-1; D is undetermined. CDR3 size: 14 residues. V was shortened by 0 bases and J by 7 bases, with 10 bases between the two germline ends. CDR1 MNHEY and CDR2 SVGAGI come from the germline V gene. CDR3 coding DNA: TGTGCCAGCAGTTACTCGAGGCTAATTAATGAGCAGTTCTTC. This sequence encodes CASSYSRLINEQFF.

By sample fraction, this clone is medium-sized (0.01 to 0.1%). The chain has TRBV7-9 and TRBJ2-7; a possible D gene is TRBD1 (5 bases). Trimming stripped 2 bases from V and 3 bases from J, with 8 bases between. In germline, CDR1 is SEHNR, CDR2 FQNEAQ (reference sequence). CDR3 length: 13 amino acids. The CDR3 nucleotides are TGTGCCAGCAGCTTATCCCAGGGCTACGAGCAGTACTTC. It yields the protein CASSLSQGYEQYF.

This clone was detected once. This sequence joins TRBV5-1 and TRBJ2-2; D call uncertain. There are 14 residues in the CDR3. The V and J ends lost 0 bases and 3 bases respectively, with 6 bases between them. Germline lookup yields CDR1 SGHRS and CDR2 YFSETQ. The CDR3 is CASSLVEDTGELFF. DNA of the CDR3: TGCGCCAGCAGCTTGGTAGAGGACACCGGGGAGCTGTTTTTT.

The gene calls are TRBV15 and TRBJ2-1; no definite D call. The V end was cut by 4 bases, the J end by 5 bases, with 9 bases between. The CDR3 is made up of 13 amino acids. Germline CDR1 is LNHNV and CDR2 is YYDKDF (reference sequence). The CDR3 is CATSKDQNNEQFF. DNA for the CDR3: TGTGCCACCAGCAAGGACCAGAACAATGAGCAGTTCTTC.

The gene calls are TRBV7-6 and TRBJ1-3; unclear D gene. Trimming took 1 base from V and 0 from J, leaving 13 bases between them. CDR1 and CDR2 from the germline V gene are SGHVS and FNYEAQ. The CDR3 extends over 17 amino acids. The CDR3 DNA reads TGTGCCAGCAGCTTAGAGGGCAGCAGCTTCTCTGGAAACACCATATATTTT. Protein: CASSLEGSSFSGNTIYF.

This clone was detected once. V and J are TRBV5-5 and TRBJ2-3, with D perhaps TRBD1 (6 bases). With 0 bases removed from V and 2 bases from J, the gap between germline ends came to 10 bases. CDR3 length: 15 residues. Per germline, CDR1 SGHKS and CDR2 YYEKEE (reference sequence). CDR3 residues: CASSLVGGTTDTQYF. The DNA for the CDR3 is TGTGCCAGCAGCTTGGTTGGGGGCACCACAGATACGCAGTATTTT.

V is TRBV5-6 and J is TRBJ2-1; 9 bases are a match to TRBD2. V lost 5 bases, J lost 8 bases, and 8 bases stayed unmatched. Looked up from germline, CDR1 is SGHDT and CDR2 is YYEEEE. This CDR3 comprises 14 residues. CDR3 region: CASRASGESYEQFF. In DNA form, the CDR3 reads TGTGCCAGCAGAGCTAGCGGGGAAAGTTATGAGCAGTTCTTC.

The chain employs TRBV27 and TRBJ1-4; D unresolved. V shed 5 bases and J shed 4 bases, with 14 bases lying between them. Germline-derived CDR1 and CDR2 are MNHEY and SMNVEV (reference sequence). The CDR3 length is 15 residues. CDR3 region: CASSPHGAINEKLFF. DNA for the CDR3: TGTGCCAGCAGTCCGCACGGAGCCATTAATGAAAAACTGTTTTTT. The whole variable domain, filled in from reference TRBV27 and TRBJ1-4, reads EAQVTQNPRYLITVTGKKLTVTCSQNMNHEYMSWYRQDPGLGLRQIYYSMNVEVTDKGDVPEGYKVSRKEKRNFPLILESPSPNQTSLYFCASSPHGAINEKLFFGSGTQLSVL.

The V and J genes are TRBV12-3 or TRBV12-4 and TRBJ1-2, with D perhaps matching TRBD1 (5 bases). The V end lost 2 bases, the J end lost 9 bases, and 10 bases lay between the germline ends. This CDR3 spans 12 amino acids. This CDR3 is CASSLYGGSYTF. In DNA, the CDR3 is TGTGCCAGCAGTTTATATGGGGGAAGCTACACCTTC.

The chain recombines TRBV15 with TRBJ1-1, with D possibly TRBD1 on 6 matching bases. V dropped 6 bases and J dropped 4 bases, with 24 bases sitting between them. CDR1 is LNHNV and CDR2 is YYDKDF in the germline V gene (reference sequence). CDR3 length equals 17 residues. This CDR3 reads CATSVTGWSPGGTEAFF. CDR3 nucleotides: TGTGCCACCAGTGTGACAGGCTGGAGTCCTGGGGGCACTGAAGCTTTCTTT. Filled out from reference TRBV15 and TRBJ1-1, the complete variable domain reads DAMVIQNPRYQVTQFGKPVTLSCSQTLNHNVMYWYQQKSSQAPKLLFHYYDKDFNNEADTPDNFQSRRPNTSFCFLDIRSPGLGDTAMYLCATSVTGWSPGGTEAFFGQGTRLTVV.

A single count supports this clone. Other DNA sequences within the sample encode an identical CDR3. The chain couples TRBV18 to TRBJ1-1; D might be TRBD1 (5 bases). Looked up from germline, CDR1 is KGHSH and CDR2 is LQKENI. Trimming removed 4 bases at V and 2 bases at J, with 11 bases between. This CDR3 is 14 amino acids long. The CDR3 sequence: CASSLGQGNTEAFF. DNA for the CDR3: TGTGCCAGCTCACTAGGGCAGGGTAACACTGAAGCTTTCTTT.

This chain uses TRBV19 with TRBJ2-7; weak D call: TRBD1 (6 bases). From germline, CDR1 is LNHDA and CDR2 SQIVND (reference sequence). The CDR3 is made up of 19 amino acids. V was pared by 0 bases and J by 0 bases, with 21 bases between. The chain's CDR3 is CASSIEGPPTGTRSYEQYF. CDR3 in DNA: TGTGCCAGTAGTATAGAAGGGCCCCCTACAGGGACCCGCTCCTACGAGCAGTACTTC.

This chain links TRBV5-4 with TRBJ1-5, with 7 bases aligning to TRBD1. The CDR3 sequence is 15 residues long. Germline CDR1 is SGHNT and CDR2 is YYREEE (reference sequence). V lost 0 bases to trimming and J lost 7 bases; unmatched junction nucleotides: 7. This CDR3 is CASSLDRGYGQPQHF. DNA for the CDR3: TGTGCCAGCAGCTTGGACAGGGGTTACGGGCAGCCCCAGCATTTT.

This chain uses TRBV3-1 (or the pseudogene TRBV3-2) with TRBJ1-4; 8 bases map to TRBD1. V lost 3 bases, J lost 4 bases, and 4 bases stayed unmatched. This CDR3 is built from 15 residues. Germline lookup yields CDR1 LGHDT and CDR2 YNNKEL (reference sequence). CDR3 residues: CASSHHGQGNEKLFF. The CDR3 DNA is TGTGCCAGCAGCCATCACGGACAGGGTAATGAAAAACTGTTTTTT.

V usage is TRBV11-3 and J usage is TRBJ2-7; 9 bases match TRBD1. The CDR3 is 15 amino acids. The germline V gene encodes CDR1 SGHNT and CDR2 YENEEA. V was pared by 5 bases and J by 0 bases, with 5 bases of the junction left unmatched. In DNA, the CDR3 is TGTGCCAGCAGCAAGGGACAGGGTAGCTCCTACGAGCAGTACTTC. Translation gives CASSKGQGSSYEQYF.

The chain links TRBV27 to TRBJ1-2, with a possible D match to TRBD1 (5 bases). Germline loops: CDR1 MNHEY, CDR2 SMNVEV (reference sequence). The CDR3 runs to 14 residues. V was clipped by 2 bases and J by 6 bases, with 13 bases between them. The CDR3, as DNA: TGTGCCAGCAGTTTAGGAGGCGGGACCGATGGCTACACCTTC. Protein sequence: CASSLGGGTDGYTF.

The table lists this clone with a few counts. The V and J genes are TRBV19 and TRBJ1-2; 9 nucleotides align to TRBD1. CDR1 is LNHDA and CDR2 is SQIVND in the germline V gene (reference sequence). The CDR3 runs 14 residues. Germline trimming cut 7 bases from V and 3 bases from J; bases unmatched to any gene: 6. CDR3 loop: CASKHRGLDYGYTF. The CDR3, as DNA: TGTGCCAGTAAACACAGGGGGCTCGACTATGGCTACACCTTC.

The rearrangement joins TRBV2 to TRBJ1-5, with D possibly TRBD1 on 5 matching bases. The germline V and J ends were trimmed by 4 bases and 0 bases, with 10 bases remaining between them. Germline CDR1 and CDR2: SNHLY and FYNNEI. This CDR3 has 15 amino acids. CDR3 loop: CASSVDTGSNQPQHF. In nucleotides, the CDR3 is TGTGCCAGCAGTGTGGACACGGGTAGCAATCAGCCCCAGCATTTT.

The chain joins TRBV11-3 to TRBJ2-2; 10 nucleotides align to TRBD2. In germline, CDR1 is SGHNT, CDR2 YENEEA. The CDR3 consists of 16 residues. The ends lost 5 bases at V and 6 bases at J; junction bases unmatched: 9. The CDR3 region is CASSPRGTSEAGELFF. The CDR3 DNA sequence: TGTGCCAGCAGCCCAAGGGGGACTAGCGAAGCCGGGGAGCTGTTTTTT.

The chain is built from TRBV18 and TRBJ1-1; 7 nucleotides line up with TRBD1. Per germline, CDR1 KGHSH and CDR2 LQKENI. The CDR3 spans 12 residues. J gave up 7 bases and V 6 bases, and 5 bases lay outside the gene matches. CDR3: CASSQPGGEAFF. The DNA for the CDR3 is TGTGCCAGCTCCCAGCCAGGGGGTGAAGCTTTCTTT.

A remark on this clone: This sample includes further DNA sequences coding for the same CDR3. The V and J genes are TRBV6-1 and TRBJ1-5; TRBD1 agrees at 9 bases. Trimming cost V 2 bases and J 7 bases; bases outside gene matches: 6. CDR1 and CDR2 (germline): MNHNS, SASEGT. The CDR3 totals 15 residues. CDR3 sequence (DNA): TGTGCCAGCAGTGAATCGGGACAGGGAGGGCAGCCCCAGCATTTT. Its translation: CASSESGQGGQPQHF.

This chain links TRBV7-8 with TRBJ2-1; possibly TRBD1 or TRBD2 for D (5 bases each). The germline gives CDR1 SGHVS, CDR2 FQNEAQ. V lost 3 bases and J lost 8, with 11 bases in between. The CDR3 has 13 amino acids. This chain's CDR3 is CASSLGPGYEQFF. CDR3 coding DNA: TGTGCCAGCAGCTTGGGACCCGGCTATGAGCAGTTCTTC.

The chain carries TRBV6-2 or TRBV6-3 and TRBJ2-2, with 7 bases aligning to TRBD1. Per the germline V gene, CDR1 is MNHEY and CDR2 is SVGEGT. The CDR3 sequence is 16 residues long. Trimming removed 5 bases from V and 4 bases from J; junction bases left unmatched: 10. CDR3 region: CASSIMGTEPTGELFF. The CDR3 nucleotides read TGTGCCAGCAGTATAATGGGGACAGAGCCCACCGGGGAGCTGTTTTTT.